The clone carrying this T cell receptor beta chain was seen a few times. What it binds is unknown. This specimen belongs to a study of identical twins. Study findings and constraints: A partial confounding effect on zero-insertion analyses could come from invariant MAIT and iNKT cells.

Unique molecular identifiers were present on cDNA, and template switching added a universal primer site. TCRdb reprocessed the 5' RACE reads with MiXCR, giving one entry per CDR3 protein. The sample shows approximately 630,000 distinct CDR3 sequences, 7.1% of them seen only once. The data were also submitted as part of a second study, on yellow fever vaccine responses in identical twins.

Specimen: PBMCs. The sequence derives from a woman aged 18-29 years in good health.

CDR3 in DNA: TGCAGCGCCCAAGGCGGGGGACATACGCAGTATTTT. Translation: CSAQGGGHTQYF. V is TRBV29-1 and J is TRBJ2-3; TRBD2 matches at 7 bases. Trimming removed 7 bases from V and 7 bases from J; junction bases left unmatched: 8. This CDR3 region has 12 residues. Germline V lookup: CDR1 SQVTM, CDR2 ANQGSEA.